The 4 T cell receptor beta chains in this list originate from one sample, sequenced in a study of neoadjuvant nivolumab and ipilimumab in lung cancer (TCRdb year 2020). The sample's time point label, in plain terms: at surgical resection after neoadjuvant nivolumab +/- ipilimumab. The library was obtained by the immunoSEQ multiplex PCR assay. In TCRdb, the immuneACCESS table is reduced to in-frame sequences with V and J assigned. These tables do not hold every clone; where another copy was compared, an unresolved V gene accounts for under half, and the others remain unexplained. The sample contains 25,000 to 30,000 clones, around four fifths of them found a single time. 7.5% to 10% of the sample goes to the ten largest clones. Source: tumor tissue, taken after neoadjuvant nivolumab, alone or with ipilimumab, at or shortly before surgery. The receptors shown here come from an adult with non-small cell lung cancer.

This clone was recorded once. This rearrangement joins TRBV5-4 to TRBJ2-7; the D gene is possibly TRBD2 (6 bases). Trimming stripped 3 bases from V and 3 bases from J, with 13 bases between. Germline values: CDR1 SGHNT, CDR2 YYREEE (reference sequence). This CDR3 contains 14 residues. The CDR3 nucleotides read TGTGCCAGCAGCTCGGGACTCCTTGACTACGAGCAGTACTTC. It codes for CASSSGLLDYEQYF.

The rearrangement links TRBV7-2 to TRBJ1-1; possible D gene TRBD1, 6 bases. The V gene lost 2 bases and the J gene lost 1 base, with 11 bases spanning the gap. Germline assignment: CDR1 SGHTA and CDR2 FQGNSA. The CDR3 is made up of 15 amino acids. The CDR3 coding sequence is TGTGCCAGCAGCTTACAGGGGCGGGGGAACACTGAAGCTTTCTTT. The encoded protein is CASSLQGRGNTEAFF.

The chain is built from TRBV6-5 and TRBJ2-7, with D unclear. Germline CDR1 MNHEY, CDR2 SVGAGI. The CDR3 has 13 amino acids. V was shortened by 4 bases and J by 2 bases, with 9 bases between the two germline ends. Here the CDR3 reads CASSLDNTYEQYF. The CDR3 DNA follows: TGTGCCAGCAGTTTAGACAATACCTACGAGCAGTACTTC.

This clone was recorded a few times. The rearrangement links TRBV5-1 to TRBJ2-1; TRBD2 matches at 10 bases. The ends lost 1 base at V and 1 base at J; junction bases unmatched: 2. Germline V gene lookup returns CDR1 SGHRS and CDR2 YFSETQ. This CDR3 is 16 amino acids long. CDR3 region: CASSLTSGVSYNEQFF. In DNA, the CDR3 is TGCGCCAGCAGCTTGACTAGCGGGGTATCCTACAATGAGCAGTTCTTC.